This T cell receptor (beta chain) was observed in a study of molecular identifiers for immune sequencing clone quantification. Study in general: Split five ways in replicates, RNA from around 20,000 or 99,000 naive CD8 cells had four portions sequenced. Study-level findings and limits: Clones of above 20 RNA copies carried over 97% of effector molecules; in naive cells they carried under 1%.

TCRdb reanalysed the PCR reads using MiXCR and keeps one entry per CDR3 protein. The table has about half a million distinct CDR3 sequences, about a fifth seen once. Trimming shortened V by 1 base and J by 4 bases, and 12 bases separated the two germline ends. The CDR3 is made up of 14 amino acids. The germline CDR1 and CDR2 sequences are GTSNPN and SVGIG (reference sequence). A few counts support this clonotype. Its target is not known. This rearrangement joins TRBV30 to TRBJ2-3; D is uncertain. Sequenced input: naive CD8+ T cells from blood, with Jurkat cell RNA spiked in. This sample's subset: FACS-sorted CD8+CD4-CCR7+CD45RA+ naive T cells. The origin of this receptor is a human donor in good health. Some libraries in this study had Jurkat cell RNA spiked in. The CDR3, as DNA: TGTGCCTGGAGTGAAACATCCCCCGCAGATACGCAGTATTTT. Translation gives CAWSETSPADTQYF.